A selection of T cell receptor beta chains follows, all from one sample in a study of T cells in Graves' hyperthyroidism and ophthalmopathy. TCRdb processed the multiplex PCR reads anew with MiXCR; each CDR3 protein has one entry. The repertoire holds 650,000 to 800,000 distinct CDR3 sequences, with nearly 45% as singletons. The sample taken for sequencing was peripheral blood or thyroid tissue (not recorded which). The receptors here all came from an adult man with Graves' disease, either hyperthyroidism or ophthalmopathy (not recorded which). Both conserved end residues are part of each CDR3. Each record gives: V gene, clone size, J gene, D gene, CDR3 DNA, CDR3 protein. A D gene is named only where the DNA matches it firmly. Not every row has a clone size; where given, it reads once, few, many or a size class.

TRBV19	.	TRBJ1-2	TRBD1	TGTGCCAGTAACCCGCTTGACAGGGGGCATGGCTACACCTTC	CASNPLDRGHGYTF
TRBV7-2	.	TRBJ2-5	.	TGCGCCAGCAGCCAGATAGGGATCCAAGAGACCCAGTACTTC	CASSQIGIQETQYF
TRBV2	many	TRBJ1-5	TRBD1	TGTGCCAGCAGTCGCTATACAGGGGCGGATCAGCCCCAGCATTTT	CASSRYTGADQPQHF
TRBV7-2	many	TRBJ1-1	.	TGTGCCAGCAGCCAGGGAATGGGCGGGGAAGCTTTCTTT	CASSQGMGGEAFF
TRBV7-1	once	TRBJ2-5	TRBD2	TGTGCCAGCGGCCCAGCGGGATTCCAAGAGACCCAGTACTTC	CASGPAGFQETQYF
TRBV7-6	.	TRBJ2-2	.	.	CASSLHGGRAPGSCFF
TRBV7-6	.	TRBJ1-2	.	TGTGCCAGCAGTCCTCCGGGACCTCTCTATGGCTACACCTTC	CASSPPGPLYGYTF
TRBV7-8	.	TRBJ1-5	.	TGTGCCAGCAGCTCCATGGGTGGGAATCAGCCCCAGCATTTT	CASSSMGGNQPQHF
TRBV10-3	once	TRBJ2-5	TRBD2	TGTGCCATCGCTAGCGGGACTACTGAGACCCAGTACTTC	CAIASGTTETQYF
TRBV7-9	.	TRBJ1-3	.	TGTGCCAGCAGTGGCACGGACGGGATCCACCTTGGAAACACCATATATTTT	CASSGTDGIHLGNTIYF
TRBV25-1	many	TRBJ1-6	.	TGTGCCAGCAGTCCGGTAGGGGAGGTTAATTCACCCCTCCACTTT	CASSPVGEVNSPLHF
TRBV10-1	many	TRBJ1-6	.	TGCGCCAGCAGTGACGGCAGAAATTCACCCCTCCACTTT	CASSDGRNSPLHF
TRBV13	many	TRBJ1-1	.	TGTGCCAGCAGCTTAGGAACGGATCAAGCTTTCTTT	CASSLGTDQAFF